Each of the 29 T cell receptor beta chains below was sequenced from the same sample in a study of T cell responses to AZD1222 COVID-19 vaccine. Method: immunoSEQ multiplex PCR; TCRdb's copy keeps in-frame clones and lacks some. The profile covers roughly 170,000 clones, with roughly nine tenths appearing a single time and under 2.5% taken by the ten largest. This sample comprised peripheral blood, obtained on day 0 of AZD1222 vaccination. These receptors were obtained from an adult in good health.

The J gene is TRBJ1-4, the V gene TRBV7-7; TRBD1 aligns across 7 bases. CDR1 is SSHAT and CDR2 is FNYEAQ in the germline V gene (reference sequence). The CDR3 runs to 13 residues. The trim removed 5 bases at V and 7 bases at J, leaving 4 bases unmatched. The CDR3 region is CASSDRVGEKLFF. CDR3 in DNA: TGTGCCAGCAGCGACAGGGTGGGTGAAAAACTGTTTTTT.

This rearrangement joins TRBV19 to TRBJ1-4, with 7 bases matching TRBD1. Unmatched junction bases numbered 6, after V lost 4 bases and J lost 1 base. Germline CDR1 LNHDA, CDR2 SQIVND (reference sequence). The CDR3 covers 16 residues. The CDR3: CASSTTGERTNEKLFF. The CDR3 DNA reads TGTGCCAGTAGTACCACAGGGGAGAGAACTAATGAAAAACTGTTTTTT.

The chain joins TRBV5-1 to TRBJ1-6, with unresolved D. V lost 7 bases and J 7 bases, leaving 12 bases between the germline ends. This CDR3 is 13 amino acids long. In germline, CDR1 is SGHRS, CDR2 YFSETQ. CDR3 DNA sequence: TGCGCCAGCGGTGGGAATCCCAATTCACCCCTCCACTTT. It encodes CASGGNPNSPLHF. Using reference TRBV5-1 and TRBJ1-6 for the parts outside the CDR3, the full variable domain is KAGVTQTPRYLIKTRGQQVTLSCSPISGHRSVSWYQQTPGQGLQFLFEYFSETQRNKGNFPGRFSGRQFSNSRSEMNVSTLELGDSALYLCASGGNPNSPLHFGNGTRLTVT.

The chain carries TRBV27 and TRBJ1-2, with 7 nucleotides matching TRBD1. The CDR3 runs to 15 residues. The J segment lost 2 bases and the V segment lost 5 bases, leaving 8 bases of the junction unmatched. Germline CDR1 is MNHEY and CDR2 is SMNVEV (reference sequence). CDR3 nucleotide sequence: TGTGCCAGCAGTCAATCGACAGGGCAAAACTATGGCTACACCTTC. Encoded protein: CASSQSTGQNYGYTF.

The chain couples TRBV30 to TRBJ1-4; TRBD1 aligns across 8 bases. The CDR3 spans 16 residues. CDR1 is GTSNPN and CDR2 is SVGIG in the germline V gene (reference sequence). The V gene end was trimmed by 3 bases and the J gene end by 5 bases; junction bases not matched to a gene: 11. The chain's CDR3 is CAWSVPGQVGNEKLFF. The CDR3 nucleotides are TGTGCCTGGAGCGTCCCGGGACAGGTAGGGAATGAAAAACTGTTTTTT.

This chain connects TRBV4-3 to TRBJ1-2; TRBD1 might be the D (6 bases). Germline values: CDR1 LGHNA, CDR2 YSLEER. The CDR3 is 15 amino acids. Trimming stripped 0 bases from V and 3 bases from J, with 11 bases between. The DNA of the CDR3 is TGCGCCAGCAGCCAAGAAACAGGGATGGACTATGGCTACACCTTC. Translating gives CASSQETGMDYGYTF.

V and J are TRBV5-1 and TRBJ2-2; perhaps TRBD1 as D (6 bases). Trimming stripped 1 base from V and 1 base from J, with 8 bases between. Germline V gives CDR1 SGHRS, CDR2 YFSETQ. This CDR3 has 15 residues. The CDR3 region has the DNA TGCGCCAGCAGCTTGAGGGGACAGAACACCGGGGAGCTGTTTTTT. Protein: CASSLRGQNTGELFF.

The rearrangement joins TRBV11-2 to TRBJ2-1, with D perhaps matching TRBD1 or TRBD2 (5 bases each). Looked up from germline, CDR1 is SGHAT and CDR2 is FQNNGV. V lost 3 bases, J lost 8 bases, and 17 bases lay in between. The CDR3 is 15 amino acids. The CDR3 sequence is CASSFTYGGVDEQFF. Written as DNA, the CDR3 is TGTGCCAGCAGCTTCACTTATGGGGGTGTGGATGAGCAGTTCTTC.

This clone was seen only once. The chain carries TRBV10-3 and TRBJ2-3; 7 nucleotides line up with TRBD1. This CDR3 is built from 13 residues. CDR1 is ENHRY and CDR2 is SYGVKD in the germline V gene. Trimming took 11 bases from V and 2 from J; bases not matched to a gene: 7. CDR3 residues: CAVGDRNTDTQYF. CDR3 in DNA: TGTGCCGTCGGGGACAGAAACACAGATACGCAGTATTTT.

The chain employs TRBV11-2 and TRBJ2-2, with TRBD1 matching 7 bases. The V gene end was trimmed by 1 base and the J gene end by 5 bases; junction bases not matched to a gene: 4. The V gene's germline CDR1 is SGHAT and CDR2 FQNNGV. The CDR3 loop spans 15 amino acids. DNA of the CDR3: TGTGCCAGCAGCTTAGTAACAGGGGTAACCGGGGAGCTGTTTTTT. Its translation: CASSLVTGVTGELFF.

The chain has TRBV30 and TRBJ2-5; 11 bases fit TRBD2. CDR1 GTSNPN and CDR2 SVGIG come from the germline V gene (reference sequence). J lost 0 bases, V lost 0 bases, and 9 bases had no gene match. The CDR3 consists of 18 residues. CDR3 nucleotides: TGTGCCTGGAGTGTACCTGGGACTAGCGGAATGTACCAAGAGACCCAGTACTTC. This codes for CAWSVPGTSGMYQETQYF.

The V call is TRBV6-5, the J call TRBJ2-7; D is perhaps TRBD1 (5 bases). V gave up 0 bases and J gave up 5 bases, with 14 bases separating them. CDR3 length: 15 residues. Germline V gene data show CDR1 as MNHEY and CDR2 as SVGAGI. CDR3 bases: TGTGCCAGCAGTTACTCGAGTGGCAGGGCCCACGAGCAGTACTTC. Translating it yields CASSYSSGRAHEQYF.

The V gene is TRBV9, the J gene TRBJ1-1, with TRBD1 as a possible D gene (5 bases). V lost 3 bases, J lost 3 bases, and 12 bases lay in between. This CDR3 comprises 14 residues. CDR1 and CDR2 (germline): SGDLS, YYNGEE. Written as DNA, the CDR3 is TGTGCCAGCAGCGCAAGACGAGGGGACACTGAAGCTTTCTTT. Amino acid sequence: CASSARRGDTEAFF.

This rearrangement joins TRBV7-3 to TRBJ1-2; 9 bases map to TRBD1. Per germline, CDR1 SGHTA and CDR2 FQGTGA. The CDR3 totals 17 residues. V gave up 6 bases and J gave up 4 bases; unmatched junction bases: 15. CDR3 sequence (DNA): TGTGCCAGCAGGTTAGTTTTGGACAGGGGATTCGGCTATGGCTACACCTTC. Its translation: CASRLVLDRGFGYGYTF. Drawing the rest from reference TRBV7-3 and TRBJ1-2, the complete variable domain is GAGVSQTPSNKVTEKGKYVELRCDPISGHTALYWYRQSLGQGPEFLIYFQGTGAADDSGLPNDRFFAVRPEGSVSTLKIQRTERGDSAVYLCASRLVLDRGFGYGYTFGSGTRLTVV.

The chain employs TRBV11-2 and TRBJ2-7; the match to TRBD2 covers 15 bases. This CDR3 has 19 amino acids. Germline trimming cut 5 bases from V and 4 bases from J; bases unmatched to any gene: 15. Germline CDR1 SGHAT, CDR2 FQNNGV. CDR3 DNA sequence: TGTGCCAGCAGCCTCTCGCGGACTAGCGGGGGGGCGAATAGATACGAGCAGTACTTC. This codes for CASSLSRTSGGANRYEQYF.

This chain joins TRBV15 and TRBJ2-7; D call uncertain. Germline V gene data show CDR1 as LNHNV and CDR2 as YYDKDF (reference sequence). The V gene lost 5 bases and the J gene lost 3 bases, with 20 bases spanning the gap. The CDR3 has 16 amino acids. CDR3 coding DNA: TGTGCCACCAGCCCTTTTATAAGGGATTATCACTACGAGCAGTACTTC. Protein product: CATSPFIRDYHYEQYF.

The J gene is TRBJ2-7, the V gene TRBV28; possibly TRBD1 or TRBD2 for D (5 bases each). Trimming pared 10 bases from V and 0 bases from J, leaving 19 bases between. Germline V gene sequence: CDR1 MDHEN, CDR2 SYDVKM. The CDR3 length is 15 residues. The CDR3 DNA sequence: TGTGCCACCCTGGGGGTCACAGGACCCTCCTACGAGCAGTACTTC. Translating gives CATLGVTGPSYEQYF. Full variable domain (missing parts from reference TRBV28 and TRBJ2-7): DVKVTQSSRYLVKRTGEKVFLECVQDMDHENMFWYRQDPGLGLRLIYFSYDVKMKEKGDIPEGYSVSREKKERFSLILESASTNQTSMYLCATLGVTGPSYEQYFGPGTRLTVT.

The CDR3 loop reads CASSEIGGGSNQPQHF. CDR3 DNA sequence: TGCGCCAGCAGTGAGATCGGCGGAGGTAGCAATCAGCCCCAGCATTTT. J is TRBJ1-5 and V is TRBV10-2; D ambiguous. Trimming removed 2 bases at V and 0 bases at J, with 11 bases between. The germline CDR1 and CDR2 sequences are WSHSY and SAAADI. This CDR3 contains 16 residues.

The V call is TRBV19, the J call TRBJ2-7; D unclear. Germline CDR1 reads LNHDA; CDR2 reads SQIVND (reference sequence). The CDR3 is 14 residues long. V shed 4 bases and J shed 2 bases, with 12 bases lying between them. CDR3 sequence reads: CASSKSRNPYEQYF. CDR3 in DNA: TGTGCCAGTAGTAAGTCAAGAAATCCCTACGAGCAGTACTTC.

The chain carries TRBV9 and TRBJ1-3; D ambiguous. Germline V gene lookup returns CDR1 SGDLS and CDR2 YYNGEE. CDR3 length: 15 residues. The V gene lost 3 bases and the J gene lost 0 bases, with 10 bases spanning the gap. The CDR3 region has the DNA TGTGCCAGCAGCGACATTGGGAGCTCTGGAAACACCATATATTTT. It translates to CASSDIGSSGNTIYF.

This clone has only a few counts. The chain joins TRBV6-2 or TRBV6-3 to TRBJ1-5; no reliable D call. Germline V gene data show CDR1 as MNHEY and CDR2 as SVGEGT. This CDR3 spans 15 amino acids. V gave up 6 bases and J gave up 6 bases, with 18 bases separating them. As DNA, the CDR3 is TGTGCCAGCAGCACAGACTCATACCCGGGTCAGCCCCAGCATTTT. Translation: CASSTDSYPGQPQHF.

The rearrangement links TRBV29-1 to TRBJ1-5, with TRBD1 identical over 7 bases. The CDR3 sequence is 15 residues long. V dropped 5 bases and J dropped 2; count of bases not matched to a gene: 9. Germline V lookup: CDR1 SQVTM, CDR2 ANQGSEA. CDR3 in amino acids: CSVIPVGGRNQPQHF. Written as DNA, the CDR3 is TGCAGCGTTATCCCCGTAGGGGGCCGCAATCAGCCCCAGCATTTT.

As DNA, the CDR3 is TGTGCCAGCAGCGGGACAGGAGGACTCAATCAGCCCCAGCATTTT. Translated, it gives CASSGTGGLNQPQHF. The rearrangement uses TRBV9 and TRBJ1-5; 7 bases are shared with TRBD1. V shed 3 bases, J shed 3 bases, and the junction held 6 bases outside the gene matches. Germline assignment: CDR1 SGDLS and CDR2 YYNGEE. The CDR3 sequence is 15 residues long.

V is TRBV19 and J is TRBJ2-7; maybe TRBD2 (6 bases). The germline V and J ends were trimmed by 5 bases and 4 bases, with 12 bases remaining between them. Germline CDR1 LNHDA, CDR2 SQIVND (reference sequence). This CDR3 contains 13 residues. This CDR3 reads CASSQTGTYEQYF. CDR3 bases: TGTGCCAGTAGTCAAACGGGGACTTACGAGCAGTACTTC.

The CDR3, as DNA: TGTGCCAGCAGCCCCGGGGTCCCCCCTAATTCACCCCTCCACTTT. Translated, it gives CASSPGVPPNSPLHF. The chain couples TRBV25-1 to TRBJ1-6; D is unresolved. The CDR3 is made up of 15 amino acids. Per germline, CDR1 MGHDK and CDR2 SYGVNS. V gave up 6 bases and J gave up 6 bases, with 15 bases separating them.

The rearrangement links TRBV19 to TRBJ2-7, with a weak D call TRBD1 (5 bases). Trimming took off 5 bases at V and 3 bases at J, with 11 bases between the two ends. Per the germline V gene, CDR1 is LNHDA and CDR2 is SQIVND (reference sequence). This CDR3 has 13 residues. This CDR3 is CASSQGVDYEQYF. The CDR3 bases are TGTGCCAGTAGTCAGGGTGTCGACTACGAGCAGTACTTC.

The sample holds one count of this clone. The J gene is TRBJ2-2, the V gene TRBV7-6; D uncertain. The CDR3 is 11 amino acids. The V end lost 5 bases, the J end lost 6 bases, and 4 bases lay between the germline ends. Germline V gene data show CDR1 as SGHVS and CDR2 as FNYEAQ. This CDR3 is CASSPPGELFF. CDR3 in DNA: TGTGCCAGCAGCCCCCCCGGGGAGCTGTTTTTT.

The chain carries TRBV28 and TRBJ2-4; the D gene is possibly TRBD2 (6 bases). This CDR3 is 16 amino acids long. V dropped 5 bases and J dropped 1 base, with 15 bases sitting between them. The germline V gene encodes CDR1 MDHEN and CDR2 SYDVKM. CDR3 nucleotide sequence: TGTGCCAGCAGTCCTCGGGGCGGGGAGGCCAAAAACATTCAGTACTTC. Amino acid sequence: CASSPRGGEAKNIQYF.

V usage is TRBV6-4 and J usage is TRBJ2-3; the D gene is possibly TRBD1 (6 bases). The ends were cut back, 0 bases at V and 2 bases at J, with 6 bases in the middle. CDR3 length: 14 amino acids. Germline V gene lookup returns CDR1 MRHNA and CDR2 SNTAGT. Here the CDR3 reads CASSDSGATDTQYF. The CDR3 region has the DNA TGTGCCAGCAGTGACTCGGGGGCCACAGATACGCAGTATTTT.